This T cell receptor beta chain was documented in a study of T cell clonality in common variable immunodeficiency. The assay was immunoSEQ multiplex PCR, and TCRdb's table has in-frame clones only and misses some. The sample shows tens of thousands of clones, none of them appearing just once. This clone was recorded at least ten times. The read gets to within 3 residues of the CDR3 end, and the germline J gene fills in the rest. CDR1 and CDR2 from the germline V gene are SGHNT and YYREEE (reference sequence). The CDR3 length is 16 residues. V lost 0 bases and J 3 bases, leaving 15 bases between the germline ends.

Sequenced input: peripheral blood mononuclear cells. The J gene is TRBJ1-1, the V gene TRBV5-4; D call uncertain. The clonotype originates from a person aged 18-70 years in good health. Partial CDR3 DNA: TGTGCCAGCAGCTTGGACTTGTGGCAGGCGTACACTGAA. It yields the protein CASSLDLWQAYTE. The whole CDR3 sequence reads CASSLDLWQAYTEAFF.